Described below is a single T cell receptor beta chain sequence and its context. The antigen remains unidentified. The sample comes from a study of cytomegalovirus exposure and HLA in healthy donors. Study at large: A preliminary data release comprised 80 million or so unique TCRs obtained from HLA-typed donors. Points from the study as a whole: One variant, a missense change in DCLRE1C, was linked in a later analysis to TCR beta V- and J-gene trimming.

The CDR3 runs 14 residues. CDR1 is LNHNV and CDR2 is YYDKDF in the germline V gene (reference sequence). V shed 5 bases, J shed 6 bases, and the junction held 6 bases outside the gene matches. The PCR contained 60 Vbeta and 13 Jbeta primers. Only in-frame clones appear in the TCRdb table, and some are missing; sequencing was by immunoSEQ multiplex PCR. The data contain 120,000 to 150,000 clones, around 85% of them singletons. This receptor was taken from a woman between 50 and 59 years old in good health and CMV-seropositive. V gene TRBV15 combines with J gene TRBJ2-7; TRBD2 matches at 11 bases. The sample comprised PBMCs. DNA of the CDR3: TGTGCCACCAGCCGACTAGCGGGACTGGCCGAGCAGTACTTC. It yields the protein CATSRLAGLAEQYF.